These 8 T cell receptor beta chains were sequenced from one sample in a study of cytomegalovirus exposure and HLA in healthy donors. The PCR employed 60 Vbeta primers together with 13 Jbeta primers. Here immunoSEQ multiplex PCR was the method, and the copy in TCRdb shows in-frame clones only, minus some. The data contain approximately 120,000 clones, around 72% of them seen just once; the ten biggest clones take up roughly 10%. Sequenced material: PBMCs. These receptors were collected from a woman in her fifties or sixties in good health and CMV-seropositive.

The CDR3 here is CASSPTTGGSGYTF. CDR3 nucleotides: TGCGCCAGCAGCCCGACGACAGGGGGCAGCGGCTACACCTTC. This sequence joins TRBV4-1 and TRBJ1-2; 10 positions match TRBD1. Germline trimming cut 4 bases from V and 8 bases from J; bases unmatched to any gene: 7. Germline CDR1 MGHRA, CDR2 YSYEKL. The CDR3 runs to 14 residues.

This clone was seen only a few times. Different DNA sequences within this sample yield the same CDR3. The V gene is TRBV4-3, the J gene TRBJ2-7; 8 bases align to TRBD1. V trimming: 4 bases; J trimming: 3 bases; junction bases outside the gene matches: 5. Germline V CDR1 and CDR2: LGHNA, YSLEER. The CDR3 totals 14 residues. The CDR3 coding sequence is TGCGCCAGCAGCCCTGGGACAGGTAGCTACGAGCAGTACTTC. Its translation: CASSPGTGSYEQYF.

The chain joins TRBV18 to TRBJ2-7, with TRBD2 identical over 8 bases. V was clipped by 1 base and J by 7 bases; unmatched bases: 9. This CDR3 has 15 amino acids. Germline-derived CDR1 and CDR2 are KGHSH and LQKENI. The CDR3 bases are TGTGCCAGCTCACCACGGTCGGGAGGGAAGGATGAGCAGTACTTC. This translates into CASSPRSGGKDEQYF.

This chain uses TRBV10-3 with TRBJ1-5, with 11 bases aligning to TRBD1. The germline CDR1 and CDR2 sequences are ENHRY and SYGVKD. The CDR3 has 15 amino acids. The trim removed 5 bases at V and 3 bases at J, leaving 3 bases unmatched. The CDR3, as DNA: TGTGCCATCAGTAACGGACAGGGGGCCAATCAGCCCCAGCATTTT. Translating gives CAISNGQGANQPQHF.

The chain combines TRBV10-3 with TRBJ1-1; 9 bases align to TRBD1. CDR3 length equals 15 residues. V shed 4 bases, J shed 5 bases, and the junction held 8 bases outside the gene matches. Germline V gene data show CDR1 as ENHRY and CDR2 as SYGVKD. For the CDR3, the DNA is TGTGCCATCAGTGGGGGGGGACAGGGTGGGACTGAAGCTTTCTTT. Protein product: CAISGGGQGGTEAFF.

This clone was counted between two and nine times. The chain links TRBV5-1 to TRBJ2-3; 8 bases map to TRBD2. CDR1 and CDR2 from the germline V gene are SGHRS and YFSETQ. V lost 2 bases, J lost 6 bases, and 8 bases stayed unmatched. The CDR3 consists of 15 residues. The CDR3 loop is CASSLRPGGQDTQYF. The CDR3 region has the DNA TGCGCCAGCAGCTTACGACCGGGGGGGCAGGATACGCAGTATTTT.

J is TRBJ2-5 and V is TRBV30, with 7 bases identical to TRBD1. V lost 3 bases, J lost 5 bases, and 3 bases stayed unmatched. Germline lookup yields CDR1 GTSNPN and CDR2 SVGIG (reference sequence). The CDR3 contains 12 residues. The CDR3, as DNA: TGTGCCTGGAGGACCAGGGGGGAGACCCAGTACTTC. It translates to CAWRTRGETQYF.

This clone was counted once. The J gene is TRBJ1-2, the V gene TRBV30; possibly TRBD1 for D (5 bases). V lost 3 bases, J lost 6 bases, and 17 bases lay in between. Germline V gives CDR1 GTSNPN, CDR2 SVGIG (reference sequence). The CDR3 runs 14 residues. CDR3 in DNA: TGTGCCTGGAGCCCTGGACACCGAGGCGATGGCTACACCTTC. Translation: CAWSPGHRGDGYTF.